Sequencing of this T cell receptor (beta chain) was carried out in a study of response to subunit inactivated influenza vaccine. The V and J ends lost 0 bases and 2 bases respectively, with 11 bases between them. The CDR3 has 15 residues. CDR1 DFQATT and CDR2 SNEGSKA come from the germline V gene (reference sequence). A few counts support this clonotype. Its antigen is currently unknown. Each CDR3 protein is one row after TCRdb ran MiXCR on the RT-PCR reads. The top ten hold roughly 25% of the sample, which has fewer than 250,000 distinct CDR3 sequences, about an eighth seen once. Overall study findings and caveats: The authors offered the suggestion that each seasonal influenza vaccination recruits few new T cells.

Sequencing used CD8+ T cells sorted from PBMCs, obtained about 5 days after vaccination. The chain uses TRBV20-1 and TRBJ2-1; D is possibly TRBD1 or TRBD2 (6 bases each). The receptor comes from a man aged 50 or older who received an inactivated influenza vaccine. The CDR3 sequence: CSARDRRGAYNEQFF. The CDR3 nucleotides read TGCAGTGCTAGAGATCGGAGGGGGGCCTACAATGAGCAGTTCTTC.